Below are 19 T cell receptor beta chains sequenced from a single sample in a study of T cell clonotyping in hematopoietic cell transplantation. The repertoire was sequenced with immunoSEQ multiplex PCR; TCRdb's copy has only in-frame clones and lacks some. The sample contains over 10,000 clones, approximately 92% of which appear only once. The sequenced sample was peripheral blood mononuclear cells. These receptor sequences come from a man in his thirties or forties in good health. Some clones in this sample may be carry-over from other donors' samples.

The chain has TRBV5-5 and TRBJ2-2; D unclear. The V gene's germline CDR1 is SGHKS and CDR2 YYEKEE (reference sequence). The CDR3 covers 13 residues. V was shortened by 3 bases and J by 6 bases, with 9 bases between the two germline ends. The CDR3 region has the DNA TGTGCCAGCAGCTCGACTGGGCCCGGGGAGCTGTTTTTT. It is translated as CASSSTGPGELFF.

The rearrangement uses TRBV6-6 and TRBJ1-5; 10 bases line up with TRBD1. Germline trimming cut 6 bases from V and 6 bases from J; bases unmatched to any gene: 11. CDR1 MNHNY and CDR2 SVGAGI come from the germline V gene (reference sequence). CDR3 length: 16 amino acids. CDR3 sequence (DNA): TGTGCCAGCAGAGCCACCCGGACAGGGGGAACTCAGCCCCAGCATTTT. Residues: CASRATRTGGTQPQHF.

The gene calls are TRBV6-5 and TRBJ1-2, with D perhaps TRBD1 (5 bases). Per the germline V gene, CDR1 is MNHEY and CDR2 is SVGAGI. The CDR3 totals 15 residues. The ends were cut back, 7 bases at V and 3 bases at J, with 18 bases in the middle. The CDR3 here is CASKKISGTHYGYTF. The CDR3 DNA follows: TGTGCCAGCAAAAAAATATCCGGGACCCACTATGGCTACACCTTC.

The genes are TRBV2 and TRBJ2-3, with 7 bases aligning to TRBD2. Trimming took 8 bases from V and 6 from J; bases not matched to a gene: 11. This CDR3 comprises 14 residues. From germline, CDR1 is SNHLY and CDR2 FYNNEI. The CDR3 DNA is TGTGCCAGCCTGATGGGAGGGGCCGGGGATACGCAGTATTTT. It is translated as CASLMGGAGDTQYF.

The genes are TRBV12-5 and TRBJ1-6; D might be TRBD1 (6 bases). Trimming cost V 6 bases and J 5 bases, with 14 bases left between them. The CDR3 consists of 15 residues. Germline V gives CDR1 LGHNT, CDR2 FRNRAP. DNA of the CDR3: TGTGCTAGTGGCAACATACAGGGTCATAATTCACCCCTCCACTTT. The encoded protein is CASGNIQGHNSPLHF.

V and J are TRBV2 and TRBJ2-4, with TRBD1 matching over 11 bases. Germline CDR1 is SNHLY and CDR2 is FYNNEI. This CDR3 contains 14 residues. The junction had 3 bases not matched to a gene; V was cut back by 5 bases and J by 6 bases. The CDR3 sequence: CASSRDRGGNIQYF. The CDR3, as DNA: TGTGCCAGCAGTAGGGACAGGGGGGGAAACATTCAGTACTTC. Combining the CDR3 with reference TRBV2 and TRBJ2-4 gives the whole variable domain EPEVTQTPSHQVTQMGQEVILRCVPISNHLYFYWYRQILGQKVEFLVSFYNNEISEKSEIFDDQFSVERPDGSNFTLKIRSTKLEDSAMYFCASSRDRGGNIQYFGAGTRLSVL.

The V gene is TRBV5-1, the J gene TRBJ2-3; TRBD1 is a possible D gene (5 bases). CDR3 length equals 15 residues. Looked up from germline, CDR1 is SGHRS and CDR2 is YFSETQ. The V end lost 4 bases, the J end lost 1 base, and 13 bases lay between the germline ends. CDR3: CASSTDRYRTDTQYF. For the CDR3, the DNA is TGCGCCAGCAGCACAGACAGATACCGCACAGATACGCAGTATTTT.

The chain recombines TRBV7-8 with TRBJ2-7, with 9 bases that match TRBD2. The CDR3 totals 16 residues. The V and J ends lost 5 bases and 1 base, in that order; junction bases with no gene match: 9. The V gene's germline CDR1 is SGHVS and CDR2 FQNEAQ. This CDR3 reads CASSPYSGGTSYEQYF. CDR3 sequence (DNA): TGTGCCAGCAGCCCATATAGCGGGGGAACATCCTACGAGCAGTACTTC.

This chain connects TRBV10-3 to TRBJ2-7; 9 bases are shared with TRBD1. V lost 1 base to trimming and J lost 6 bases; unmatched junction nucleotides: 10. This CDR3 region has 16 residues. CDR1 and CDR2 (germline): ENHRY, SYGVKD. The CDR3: CAISEWWGQGPGEQYF. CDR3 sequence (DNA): TGTGCCATCAGTGAGTGGTGGGGACAGGGCCCTGGCGAGCAGTACTTC.

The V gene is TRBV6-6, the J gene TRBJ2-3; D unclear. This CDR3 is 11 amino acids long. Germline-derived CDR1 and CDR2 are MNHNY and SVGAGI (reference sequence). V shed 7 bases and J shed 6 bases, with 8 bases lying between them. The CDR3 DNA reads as TGTGCCAGCACCCCCGGGGATACGCAGTATTTT. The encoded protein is CASTPGDTQYF.

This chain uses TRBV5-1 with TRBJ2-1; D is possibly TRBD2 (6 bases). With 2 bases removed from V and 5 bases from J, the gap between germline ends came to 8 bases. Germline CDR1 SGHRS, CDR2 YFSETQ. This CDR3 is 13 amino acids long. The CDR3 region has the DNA TGCGCCAGCAGCTTCGGCGGGAACAATGAGCAGTTCTTC. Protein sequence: CASSFGGNNEQFF.

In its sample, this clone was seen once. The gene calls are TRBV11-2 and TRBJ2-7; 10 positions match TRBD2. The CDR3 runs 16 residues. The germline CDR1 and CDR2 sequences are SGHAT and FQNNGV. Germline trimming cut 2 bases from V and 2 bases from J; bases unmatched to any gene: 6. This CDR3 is CASSLLSGRAPYEQYF. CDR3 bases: TGTGCCAGCAGCTTATTGAGCGGGAGGGCCCCCTACGAGCAGTACTTC.

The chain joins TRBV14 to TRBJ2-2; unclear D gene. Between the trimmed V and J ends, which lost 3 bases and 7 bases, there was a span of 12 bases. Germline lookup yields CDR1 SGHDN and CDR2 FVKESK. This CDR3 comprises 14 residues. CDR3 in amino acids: CASSHTWSNGELFF. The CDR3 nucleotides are TGTGCCAGCAGCCACACGTGGTCTAACGGGGAGCTGTTTTTT. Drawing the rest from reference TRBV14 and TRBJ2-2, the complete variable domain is EAGVTQFPSHSVIEKGQTVTLRCDPISGHDNLYWYRRVMGKEIKFLLHFVKESKQDESGMPNNRFLAERTGGTYSTLKVQPAELEDSGVYFCASSHTWSNGELFFGEGSRLTVL.

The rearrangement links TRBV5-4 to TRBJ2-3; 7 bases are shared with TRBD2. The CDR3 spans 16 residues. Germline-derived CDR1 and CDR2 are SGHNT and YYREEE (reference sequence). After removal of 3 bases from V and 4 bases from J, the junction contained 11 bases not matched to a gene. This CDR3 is CASSSNRLAEADTQYF. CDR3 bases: TGTGCCAGCAGCTCGAATCGGCTAGCGGAAGCAGATACGCAGTATTTT.

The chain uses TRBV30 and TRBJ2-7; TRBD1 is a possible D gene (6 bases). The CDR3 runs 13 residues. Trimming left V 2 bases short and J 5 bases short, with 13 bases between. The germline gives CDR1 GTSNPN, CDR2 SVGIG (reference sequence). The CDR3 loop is CAWSPGVDNEQYF. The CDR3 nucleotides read TGTGCCTGGAGTCCAGGGGTGGACAACGAGCAGTACTTC. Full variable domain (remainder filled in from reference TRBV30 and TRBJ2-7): SQTIHQWPATLVQPVGSPLSLECTVEGTSNPNLYWYRQAAGRGLQLLFYSVGIGQISSEVPQNLSASRPQDRQFILSSKKLLLSDSGFYLCAWSPGVDNEQYFGPGTRLTVT.

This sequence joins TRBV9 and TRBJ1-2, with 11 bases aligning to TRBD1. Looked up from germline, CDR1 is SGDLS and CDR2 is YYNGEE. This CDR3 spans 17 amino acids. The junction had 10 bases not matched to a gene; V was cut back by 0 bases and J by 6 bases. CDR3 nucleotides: TGTGCCAGCAGCGTAGCCGCGGGACAGGGGGGGTACGATGGCTACACCTTC. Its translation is CASSVAAGQGGYDGYTF. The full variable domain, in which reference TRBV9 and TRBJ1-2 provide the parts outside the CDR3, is DSGVTQTPKHLITATGQRVTLRCSPRSGDLSVYWYQQSLDQGLQFLIQYYNGEERAKGNILERFSAQQFPDLHSELNLSSLELGDSALYFCASSVAAGQGGYDGYTFGSGTRLTVV.

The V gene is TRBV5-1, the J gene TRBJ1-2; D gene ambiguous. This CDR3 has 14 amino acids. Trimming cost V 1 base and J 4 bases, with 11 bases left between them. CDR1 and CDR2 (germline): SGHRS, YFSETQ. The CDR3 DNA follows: TGCGCCAGCAGCTTGTTAGATCTTACCTATGGCTACACCTTC. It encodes CASSLLDLTYGYTF.

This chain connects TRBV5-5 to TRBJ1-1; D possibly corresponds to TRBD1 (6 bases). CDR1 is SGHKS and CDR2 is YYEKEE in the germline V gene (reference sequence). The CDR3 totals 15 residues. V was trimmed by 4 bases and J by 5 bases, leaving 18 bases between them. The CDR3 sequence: CASSTRDRRVTEAFF. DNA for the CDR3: TGTGCCAGCAGCACAAGAGACAGGCGGGTTACTGAAGCTTTCTTT.

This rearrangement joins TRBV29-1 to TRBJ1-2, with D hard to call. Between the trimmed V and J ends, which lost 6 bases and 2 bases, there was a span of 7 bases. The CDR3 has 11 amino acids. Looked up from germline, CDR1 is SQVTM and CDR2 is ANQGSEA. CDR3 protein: CSVPENYGYTF. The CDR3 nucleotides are TGCAGCGTCCCCGAGAACTATGGCTACACCTTC.